This T cell receptor beta chain is from a study of identical twins. Whole-study results and caveats: Out-of-frame beta chain sequences displayed weaker excess sharing between twins.

The V gene end was trimmed by 6 bases and the J gene end by 1 base; junction bases not matched to a gene: 7. This CDR3 spans 16 amino acids. The germline V gene has CDR1 SNHLY and CDR2 FYNNEI. The table lists this clonotype with a few counts. Its antigen is unknown. TCRdb re-called the 5' RACE reads through MiXCR, storing one row per CDR3 protein. The sample shows some 500,000 distinct CDR3 sequences, roughly an eighth of them seen only once. Each donor (without exception) was a healthy Caucasian. This sample also belongs to another study, concerning yellow fever vaccine responses in identical twins.

The TCR sequence derives from a woman younger than 35 in good health. Material: CD4+ T cells sorted from blood. The chain is built from TRBV2 and TRBJ2-3; TRBD2 matches 10 bases. CDR3: CASRRLAGGGTDTQYF. CDR3 nucleotide sequence: TGTGCCAGCAGAAGACTAGCGGGTGGCGGCACAGATACGCAGTATTTT.